Listed below are T cell receptor beta chains from one sample, sequenced in a study of blood T cell repertoires in COVID-19. Sequencing was performed with immunoSEQ multiplex PCR; in TCRdb, only in-frame clones are kept and a portion is missing. The table has 90,000 to 120,000 clones, about two thirds seen once; the top ten hold 1.8%. Specimen: peripheral blood. These receptors all stem from a woman between 35 and 50 years old with acute or convalescent COVID-19. The CDR3 runs from the conserved cysteine through the conserved F or W. D genes are given only for firm matches. Where a row states a size, it is once, few, many or the class of an expanded clone; other rows omit it.

clone_size | j_call | v_call | d_call | cdr3_nt | cdr3_aa
NA | TRBJ1-5 | TRBV7-8 | TRBD1 | TGTGCCAGCAGCCACGGGGGGACAGGGACGGTTCATCAGCCCCAGCATTTT | CASSHGGTGTVHQPQHF
few | TRBJ2-1 | TRBV9 | TRBD2 | TGTGCCAGCAGCCCATATACTAGCGGGGCCTACAATGAGCAGTTCTTC | CASSPYTSGAYNEQFF
NA | TRBJ1-1 | TRBV11-2 | NA | TGTGCCAGCAGCTTAGACCCTGGCGGGGGCACTGAAGCTTTCTTT | CASSLDPGGGTEAFF
NA | TRBJ1-1 | TRBV19 | TRBD1 | TGTGCCAGTAGTATCCTAGGACAGGGAACTGAAGCTTTCTTT | CASSILGQGTEAFF
NA | TRBJ1-1 | TRBV3-1/TRBV3-2 | TRBD1 | TGTGCCAGCAGCCATCTATTCACAGGGGGCGGAGATCCTGAAGCTTTCTTT | CASSHLFTGGGDPEAFF
NA | TRBJ1-2 | TRBV28 | NA | TGTGCCAGCAGTCGTCAGGGATATGGCTACACCTTC | CASSRQGYGYTF
NA | TRBJ1-1 | TRBV19 | TRBD1 | TGTGCCAGTTATAATACAGGGGGCACTGAAGCTTTCTTT | CASYNTGGTEAFF
few | TRBJ2-3 | TRBV5-1 | TRBD2 | TGCGCCAGCAGCGACCCCGGACTAGCGGGGACGGCGCAGTATTTT | CASSDPGLAGTAQYF
NA | TRBJ1-2 | TRBV2 | NA | TGTGCCAGCAGTGCCGGGACAACATTTAACTATGGCTACACCTTC | CASSAGTTFNYGYTF
NA | TRBJ1-1 | TRBV7-2 | NA | TGTGCCAGCAGCTTAGCGGGCGCGGGCACTGAAGCTTTCTTT | CASSLAGAGTEAFF
NA | TRBJ1-6 | TRBV27 | NA | TGTGCCAGTGGGTTCGGGAGCGGGAGGGGGTCACCCCTCCACTTT | CASGFGSGRGSPLHF
NA | TRBJ2-2 | TRBV7-6 | TRBD2 | TGTGCCAGCAGCTTCAGCGGGGGGGCCCCAGGGGGCACCGGGGAGCTGTTTTTT | CASSFSGGAPGGTGELFF
NA | TRBJ2-7 | TRBV4-1 | TRBD2 | TGCGCCAGCAGCCAAGATCTAGCGGGGGACACCATCTCCTACGAGCAGTACTTC | CASSQDLAGDTISYEQYF
NA | TRBJ1-6 | TRBV27 | NA | TGTGCCAGCAGTCACGGGGAAAGTTCACCCCTCCACTTT | CASSHGESSPLHF
few | TRBJ2-2 | TRBV7-9 | TRBD1 | TGTGCCAGCAACATGAAACCGGGACAGGGACTGGACACCGGGGAGCTGTTTTTT | CASNMKPGQGLDTGELFF
NA | TRBJ2-4 | TRBV30 | TRBD2 | TGTGCCTGGAGCGCCTGGGGGGGGTTAACCGAAAACATTCAGTACTTC | CAWSAWGGLTENIQYF
NA | TRBJ1-1 | TRBV5-4 | TRBD1 | TGTGCCAGCAGGACAGGGGTGGTGAACACTGAAGCTTTCTTT | CASRTGVVNTEAFF
few | TRBJ2-7 | TRBV2 | TRBD1 | TGTGCCAGCAGAGTCACTTCCGGGACAGCGTTTCACGAGCAGTACTTC | CASRVTSGTAFHEQYF
NA | TRBJ1-2 | TRBV19 | NA | TGTGCCAGTACTCTCATGGGGCAGGGTAACTATGGCTACACCTTC | CASTLMGQGNYGYTF
NA | TRBJ1-6 | TRBV7-9 | NA | TGTGCCAGCAGCTTAGGGACAAATAATTCACCCCTCCACTTT | CASSLGTNNSPLHF
NA | TRBJ2-1 | TRBV10-3 | TRBD1 | TGTGCCATCAGTATCGGGACAGACAATGAGCAGTTCTTC | CAISIGTDNEQFF
many | TRBJ1-2 | TRBV19 | NA | TGTGCCAGTACCTCAACGGGCTATGGCTACACCTTC | CASTSTGYGYTF
NA | TRBJ1-2 | TRBV30 | NA | TGTGCCTGGAGTGTACGGGATGGGGTTGGCTACACCTTC | CAWSVRDGVGYTF
NA | TRBJ2-1 | TRBV11-2 | TRBD2 | TGTGCCAGCAGCTTCCGCCTAGCGGGGGGGCCTTACAATGAGCAGTTCTTC | CASSFRLAGGPYNEQFF
NA | TRBJ2-7 | TRBV28 | NA | TGTGCCAGCAACAGGGGGGGTTCCTACGAGCAGTACTTC | CASNRGGSYEQYF
NA | TRBJ2-3 | TRBV5-1 | TRBD2 | TGCGCCAGCAGACCTAGCGGGGGGGCCACAGATACGCAGTATTTT | CASRPSGGATDTQYF
NA | TRBJ1-2 | TRBV6-6 | NA | TGTGCCAGCAGTCCTTTAGGGAGGGTTAACTATGGCTACACCTTC | CASSPLGRVNYGYTF
NA | TRBJ2-2 | TRBV18 | TRBD1 | TGTGCCACGGGACAGTCAAACACCGGGGAGCTGTTTTTT | CATGQSNTGELFF
NA | TRBJ2-5 | TRBV7-3 | TRBD2 | TGTGCCAGCAGCCCGCTTTCTTTTAGCGGGGGCCAAGAGACCCAGTACTTC | CASSPLSFSGGQETQYF
few | TRBJ2-2 | TRBV20-1 | TRBD2 | TGCAGTGCTAGTACTAGCGGGGGCCCAGGGGAGCTGTTTTTT | CSASTSGGPGELFF
NA | TRBJ2-7 | TRBV13 | TRBD1 | TGTGCCAGCAGCTTAACAGGGGGCATCTCCTACGAGCAGTACTTC | CASSLTGGISYEQYF
NA | TRBJ1-2 | TRBV5-1 | NA | TGCGCCAGCAGCTTGGCCGGACAGAATGGCTACACCTTC | CASSLAGQNGYTF
few | TRBJ1-2 | TRBV7-9 | NA | TGTGCCAGCAGCTTAGAGAGCGACTATGGCTACACCTTC | CASSLESDYGYTF
NA | TRBJ2-5 | TRBV6-1 | TRBD1 | TGTGCCAGCAGTAAAGGACAGGGGGCTTCGGGTTTAAAGACCCAGTACTTC | CASSKGQGASGLKTQYF
NA | TRBJ2-5 | TRBV28 | TRBD2 | TGTGCCAGCGCAGGACTAGCGTCAGAGACCCAGTACTTC | CASAGLASETQYF
many | TRBJ2-7 | TRBV13 | NA | TGTGCCAGCAGCCCCCCCTTTGCCTACGAGCAGTACTTC | CASSPPFAYEQYF
NA | TRBJ1-1 | TRBV29-1 | NA | TGCAGCGTTACCCGGGTTCCAGGGGAAACTGAAGCTTTCTTT | CSVTRVPGETEAFF
NA | TRBJ2-5 | TRBV5-1 | NA | TGCGCCAGCAGCCCTGGTAAAGTGGCGGGGTCTCGGGGGGAGACCCAGTACTTC | CASSPGKVAGSRGETQYF
few | TRBJ1-1 | TRBV12-3/TRBV12-4 | NA | TGTGCCAGCAGTTTCTCGGTTAGTACTGAAGCTTTCTTT | CASSFSVSTEAFF
NA | TRBJ2-2 | TRBV30 | TRBD2 | TGTGCCTGGCTAGGACTAGCCAACACCGGGGAGCTGTTTTTT | CAWLGLANTGELFF
NA | TRBJ2-2 | TRBV7-9 | NA | TGTGCCAGCAGTAAGAACACCGGGGAGCTGTTTTTT | CASSKNTGELFF
few | TRBJ2-3 | TRBV2 | NA | TGTGCCAGCCGGGCAGGGTACGCAGATACGCAGTATTTT | CASRAGYADTQYF
once | TRBJ2-3 | TRBV2 | TRBD2 | TGTGCCAGCAGTGTCTTCGGGGGGGCAGATACGCAGTATTTT | CASSVFGGADTQYF
NA | TRBJ2-1 | TRBV10-3 | TRBD1 | TGTGCCATCCAGGGGGCTGGAGATGAGCAGTTCTTC | CAIQGAGDEQFF
NA | TRBJ2-2 | TRBV7-6 | TRBD1 | TGTGCCAGCAGCTCCCCTCGCCGGGACAGGGGCACCGGGGAGCTGTTTTTT | CASSSPRRDRGTGELFF
NA | TRBJ1-1 | TRBV9 | TRBD1 | TGTGCCAGCAGCGTTACCCTCGCCGGGACAGGGGGCACTGAAGCTTTCTTT | CASSVTLAGTGGTEAFF
many | TRBJ2-2 | TRBV30 | NA | TGTGCCTGGACCCGAGACTCGAACACCGGGGAGCTGTTTTTT | CAWTRDSNTGELFF
NA | TRBJ1-1 | TRBV7-6 | NA | TGTGCCAGCAGCTTAGAGGCAGGGGAAATGAACACTGAAGCTTTCTTT | CASSLEAGEMNTEAFF
NA | TRBJ2-4 | TRBV3-1/TRBV3-2 | TRBD1 | TGTGCCAGCAGCCAAGTTAGGGACAGGGAAAACATTCAGTACTTC | CASSQVRDRENIQYF
NA | TRBJ1-2 | TRBV30 | TRBD1 | TGTGCCTGGAGTTTGAAGGGGGCGTTGGGCTACACCTTC | CAWSLKGALGYTF